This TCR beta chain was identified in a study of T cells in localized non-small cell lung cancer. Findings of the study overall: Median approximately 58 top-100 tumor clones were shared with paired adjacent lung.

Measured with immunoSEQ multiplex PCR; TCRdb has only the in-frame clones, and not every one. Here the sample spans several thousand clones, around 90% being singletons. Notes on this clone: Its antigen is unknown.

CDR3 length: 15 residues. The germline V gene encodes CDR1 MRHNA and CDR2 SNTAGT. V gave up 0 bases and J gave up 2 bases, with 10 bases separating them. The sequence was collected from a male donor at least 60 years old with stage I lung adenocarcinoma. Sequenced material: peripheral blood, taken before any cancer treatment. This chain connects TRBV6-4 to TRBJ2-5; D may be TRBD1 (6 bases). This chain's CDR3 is CASSDSLTGQETQYF. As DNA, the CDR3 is TGTGCCAGCAGTGACTCACTTACAGGGCAAGAGACCCAGTACTTC.